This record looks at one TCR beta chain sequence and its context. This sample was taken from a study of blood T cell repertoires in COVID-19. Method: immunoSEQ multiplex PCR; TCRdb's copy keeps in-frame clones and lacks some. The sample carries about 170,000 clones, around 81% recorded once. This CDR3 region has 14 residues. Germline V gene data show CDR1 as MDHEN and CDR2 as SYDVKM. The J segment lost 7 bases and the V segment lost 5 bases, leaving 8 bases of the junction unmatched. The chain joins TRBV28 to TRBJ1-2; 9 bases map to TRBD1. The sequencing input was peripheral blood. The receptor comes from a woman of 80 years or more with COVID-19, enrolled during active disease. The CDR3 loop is CASSAGQGRVGYTF. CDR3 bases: TGTGCCAGCAGTGCCGGACAGGGGAGGGTTGGCTACACCTTC.